This T cell receptor (beta chain) came from a study of T-cell reconstitution after alpha-beta-depleted transplantation in children. Unique molecular identifiers were used in preparing the TCRbeta library. TCRdb processed the PCR reads anew with MiXCR; each CDR3 protein has one entry. The data contain more than 450,000 distinct CDR3 sequences, about a sixth of them seen just once; the ten biggest clones take up less than 4%. This CDR3 comprises 13 residues. V dropped 6 bases and J dropped 7; count of bases not matched to a gene: 5. This receptor was obtained from a human donor who donated a stem cell graft to a child with acute lymphoblastic leukemia. The V and J genes are TRBV12-3 or TRBV12-4 and TRBJ1-2; 10 nucleotides align to TRBD1. Sample: PBMCs from the stem cell graft donor, taken from the stem cell graft. The CDR3 spells CASSRDRGTGYTF. The CDR3 DNA reads TGTGCCAGCAGCCGGGACAGGGGCACTGGCTACACCTTC.